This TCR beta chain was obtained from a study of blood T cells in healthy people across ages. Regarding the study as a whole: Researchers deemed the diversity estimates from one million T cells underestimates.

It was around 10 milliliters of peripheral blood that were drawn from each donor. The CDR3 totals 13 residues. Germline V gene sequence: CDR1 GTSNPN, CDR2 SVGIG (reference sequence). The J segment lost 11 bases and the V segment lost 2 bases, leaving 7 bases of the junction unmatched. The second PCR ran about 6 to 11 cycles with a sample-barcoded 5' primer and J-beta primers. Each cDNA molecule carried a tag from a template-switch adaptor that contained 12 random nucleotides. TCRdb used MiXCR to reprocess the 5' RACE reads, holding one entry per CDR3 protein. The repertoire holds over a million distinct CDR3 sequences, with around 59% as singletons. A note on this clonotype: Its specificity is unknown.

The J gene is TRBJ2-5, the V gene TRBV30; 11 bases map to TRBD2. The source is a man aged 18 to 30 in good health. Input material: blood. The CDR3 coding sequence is TGTGCCTGGAGTCCACTAGCGGGAGCCAGGCAGTACTTC. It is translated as CAWSPLAGARQYF.